The rows below give T cell receptor beta chains drawn from one sample of a study of human T cells and chemical hapten exposure. TCRdb independently ran MiXCR on the 5' RACE reads; one entry per CDR3 protein. Counted here are over 70,000 distinct CDR3 sequences, roughly 15% occurring once; the ten biggest clones make up 6.8%. The origin of the receptors is a female donor in good health. Each CDR3 is given with its conserved first and last residue. A D gene is named only where the DNA matches it firmly. The size field is filled for only some rows; it gives once, few, many or a size class.

cdr3_aa: CASSSRLASFPEQFF
cdr3_nt: TGTGCCAGCAGTTCTAGACTAGCATCCTTCCCAGAGCAGTTCTTC
v_call: TRBV12-3/TRBV12-4
j_call: TRBJ2-1
clone_size: few
d_call: TRBD2

cdr3_aa: CASSFSFRDNQPQHF
cdr3_nt: TGTGCCAGCAGTTTTTCTTTCAGGGATAATCAGCCCCAGCATTTT
v_call: TRBV27
j_call: TRBJ1-5
clone_size: few
d_call: NA

cdr3_aa: CASNHRGDQPQHF
cdr3_nt: TGTGCCAGCAACCACAGGGGTGATCAGCCCCAGCATTTT
v_call: TRBV12-3/TRBV12-4
j_call: TRBJ1-5
clone_size: NA
d_call: TRBD1

cdr3_aa: CSVLTDSSSGANVLTF
cdr3_nt: TGCAGCGTCCTGACTGACAGTTCGAGTGGGGCCAACGTCCTGACTTTC
v_call: TRBV29-1
j_call: TRBJ2-6
clone_size: many
d_call: NA

cdr3_aa: CASSPSPPLAGGNYNEQFF
cdr3_nt: TGTGCCAGCAGCCCCAGCCCCCCTCTAGCGGGGGGAAATTACAATGAGCAGTTCTTC
v_call: TRBV3-1
j_call: TRBJ2-1
clone_size: few
d_call: TRBD2

cdr3_aa: CASSLGTGSYEQYF
cdr3_nt: TGTGCCAGCAGCTTGGGGACAGGGTCCTACGAGCAGTACTTC
v_call: TRBV7-8
j_call: TRBJ2-7
clone_size: few
d_call: TRBD1

cdr3_aa: CASSQTSGRTDTQYF
cdr3_nt: TGTGCCAGCAGCCAGACTAGCGGACGCACAGATACGCAGTATTTT
v_call: TRBV9
j_call: TRBJ2-3
clone_size: NA
d_call: TRBD2

cdr3_aa: CASSFQTGLSSYNEQFF
cdr3_nt: TGTGCCAGCAGTTTTCAGACAGGGCTGAGCTCCTACAATGAGCAGTTCTTC
v_call: TRBV28
j_call: TRBJ2-1
clone_size: NA
d_call: TRBD1

cdr3_aa: CSASPTPSGSYEQYF
cdr3_nt: TGCAGTGCAAGTCCCACTCCTAGCGGTTCCTACGAGCAGTACTTC
v_call: TRBV20-1
j_call: TRBJ2-7
clone_size: few
d_call: TRBD2

cdr3_aa: CASKPAGYGETQYF
cdr3_nt: TGTGCCAGTAAACCAGCGGGATATGGTGAGACCCAGTACTTC
v_call: TRBV19
j_call: TRBJ2-5
clone_size: NA
d_call: TRBD2

cdr3_aa: CASSLVAGDTDTQYF
cdr3_nt: TGCGCCAGCAGCTTGGTAGCGGGGGACACAGATACGCAGTATTTT
v_call: TRBV5-1
j_call: TRBJ2-3
clone_size: few
d_call: TRBD2

cdr3_aa: CSVGSLGANVLTF
cdr3_nt: TGCAGCGTTGGAAGTCTAGGGGCCAACGTCCTGACTTTC
v_call: TRBV29-1
j_call: TRBJ2-6
clone_size: many
d_call: NA

cdr3_aa: CASNKDRGKYEQYF
cdr3_nt: TGTGCCAGCAACAAGGACAGGGGAAAATACGAGCAGTACTTC
v_call: TRBV21-1
j_call: TRBJ2-7
clone_size: few
d_call: NA

cdr3_aa: CARRQKTIGYGYTF
cdr3_nt: TGCGCCAGACGACAGAAAACAATTGGCTATGGCTACACCTTC
v_call: TRBV4-1
j_call: TRBJ1-2
clone_size: few
d_call: NA

cdr3_aa: CASTPASRAFQYQPQHF
cdr3_nt: TGTGCCAGCACCCCCGCGTCCAGGGCCTTCCAATATCAGCCCCAGCATTTT
v_call: TRBV2
j_call: TRBJ1-5
clone_size: NA
d_call: NA

cdr3_aa: CASSIGVGNQPQHF
cdr3_nt: TGTGCCAGTAGTATCGGGGTGGGCAATCAGCCCCAGCATTTT
v_call: TRBV19
j_call: TRBJ1-5
clone_size: once
d_call: NA

cdr3_aa: CASSTRQGSYEQYF
cdr3_nt: TGTGCCAGCAGTACAAGACAGGGGTCCTACGAGCAGTACTTC
v_call: TRBV6-2/TRBV6-3
j_call: TRBJ2-7
clone_size: NA
d_call: TRBD1

cdr3_aa: CASSPARVASYNEQFF
cdr3_nt: TGTGCCAGCAGCCCCGCCCGGGTCGCCTCATACAATGAGCAGTTCTTC
v_call: TRBV7-8
j_call: TRBJ2-1
clone_size: many
d_call: NA

cdr3_aa: CASSYSNPFEETQYF
cdr3_nt: TGTGCCAGCAGTTACTCGAACCCCTTTGAAGAGACCCAGTACTTC
v_call: TRBV6-5
j_call: TRBJ2-5
clone_size: NA
d_call: NA

cdr3_aa: CSVFGGQEDHYGYTF
cdr3_nt: TGCAGCGTTTTTGGGGGCCAAGAGGACCACTATGGCTACACCTTC
v_call: TRBV29-1
j_call: TRBJ1-2
clone_size: many
d_call: NA

cdr3_aa: CASSLVGGGYTF
cdr3_nt: TGTGCCAGCAGTTTAGTGGGGGGAGGCTACACCTTC
v_call: TRBV6-5
j_call: TRBJ1-2
clone_size: NA
d_call: NA

cdr3_aa: CASSLTGQRNTEAFF
cdr3_nt: TGCGCCAGCAGCTTGACGGGGCAGAGGAACACTGAAGCTTTCTTT
v_call: TRBV5-1
j_call: TRBJ1-1
clone_size: NA
d_call: NA

cdr3_aa: CASSLGVDNEQFF
cdr3_nt: TGTGCCAGCAGCTTAGGAGTAGATAATGAGCAGTTCTTC
v_call: TRBV7-2
j_call: TRBJ2-1
clone_size: few
d_call: NA

cdr3_aa: CASSSGSGSYGYTF
cdr3_nt: TGTGCCAGCAGCTCCGGGTCGGGTTCCTATGGCTACACCTTC
v_call: TRBV5-5
j_call: TRBJ1-2
clone_size: NA
d_call: NA

cdr3_aa: CASSYSGTGNQPQHF
cdr3_nt: TGTGCCAGCAGTTACTCCGGGACAGGGAATCAGCCCCAGCATTTT
v_call: TRBV6-6
j_call: TRBJ1-5
clone_size: NA
d_call: TRBD1

cdr3_aa: CASSFAGSSYEQYF
cdr3_nt: TGTGCCAGCAGCTTTGCAGGGAGCTCCTACGAGCAGTACTTC
v_call: TRBV5-8
j_call: TRBJ2-7
clone_size: once
d_call: NA

cdr3_aa: CASSLQGLDTQYF
cdr3_nt: TGTGCCAGCAGTTTACAAGGACTGGATACGCAGTATTTT
v_call: TRBV28
j_call: TRBJ2-3
clone_size: NA
d_call: NA

cdr3_aa: CASSQEYLPGQGSEQFF
cdr3_nt: TGTGCCAGCAGCCAAGAATACCTACCGGGACAGGGTTCTGAGCAGTTCTTC
v_call: TRBV4-2
j_call: TRBJ2-1
clone_size: NA
d_call: TRBD1

cdr3_aa: CASSDLGFANTGELFF
cdr3_nt: TGTGCCAGCAGTGATTTGGGCTTCGCGAACACCGGGGAGCTGTTTTTT
v_call: TRBV6-1
j_call: TRBJ2-2
clone_size: NA
d_call: NA